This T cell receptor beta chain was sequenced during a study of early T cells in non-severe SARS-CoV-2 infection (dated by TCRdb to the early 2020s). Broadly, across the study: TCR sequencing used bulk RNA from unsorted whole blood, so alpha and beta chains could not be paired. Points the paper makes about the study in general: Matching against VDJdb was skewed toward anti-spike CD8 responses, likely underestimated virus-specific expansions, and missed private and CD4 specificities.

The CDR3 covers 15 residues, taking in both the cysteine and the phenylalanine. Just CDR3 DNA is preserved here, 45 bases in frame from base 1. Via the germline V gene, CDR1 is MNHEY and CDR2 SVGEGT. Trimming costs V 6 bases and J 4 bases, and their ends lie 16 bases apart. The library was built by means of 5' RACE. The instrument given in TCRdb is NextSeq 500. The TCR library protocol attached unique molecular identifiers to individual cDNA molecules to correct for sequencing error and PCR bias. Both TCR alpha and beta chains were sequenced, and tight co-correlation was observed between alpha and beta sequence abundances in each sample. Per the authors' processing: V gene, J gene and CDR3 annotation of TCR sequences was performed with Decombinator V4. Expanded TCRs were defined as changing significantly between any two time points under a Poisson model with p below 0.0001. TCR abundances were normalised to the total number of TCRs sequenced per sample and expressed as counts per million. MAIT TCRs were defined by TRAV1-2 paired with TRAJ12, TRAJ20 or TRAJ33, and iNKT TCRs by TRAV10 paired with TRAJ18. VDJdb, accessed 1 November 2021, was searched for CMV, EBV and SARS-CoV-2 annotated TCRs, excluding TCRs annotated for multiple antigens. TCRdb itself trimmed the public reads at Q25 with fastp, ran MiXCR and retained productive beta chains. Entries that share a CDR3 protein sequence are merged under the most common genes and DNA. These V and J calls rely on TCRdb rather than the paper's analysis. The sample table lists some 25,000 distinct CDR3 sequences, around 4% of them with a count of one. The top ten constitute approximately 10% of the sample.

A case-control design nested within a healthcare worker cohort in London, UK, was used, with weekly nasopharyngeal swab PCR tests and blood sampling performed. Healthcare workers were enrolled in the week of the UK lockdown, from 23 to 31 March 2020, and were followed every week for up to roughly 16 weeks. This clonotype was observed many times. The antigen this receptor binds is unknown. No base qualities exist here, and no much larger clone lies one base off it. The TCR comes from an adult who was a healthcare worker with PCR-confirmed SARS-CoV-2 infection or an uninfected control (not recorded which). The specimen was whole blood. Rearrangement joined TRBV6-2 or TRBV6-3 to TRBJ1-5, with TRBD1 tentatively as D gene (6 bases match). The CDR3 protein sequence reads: CASSRSGTPNQPQHF. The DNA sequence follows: TGTGCCAGCAGCCGTAGTGGGACACCTAATCAGCCCCAGCATTTT.